These T cell receptor beta chains were read from a single sample in a study of T cell responses to AZD1222 COVID-19 vaccine. Sequencing was performed with immunoSEQ multiplex PCR; in TCRdb, only in-frame clones are kept and a portion is missing. The sample holds some 120,000 clones, 88% seen once. Sequenced material: peripheral blood, taken on day 0 of AZD1222 vaccination. All receptors derive from an adult in good health. Both conserved end residues are part of each CDR3. Fields, in order: CDR3 DNA, CDR3 protein, clone size, D gene, V gene, J gene. A D gene is named only where the DNA matches it firmly. Clone size is shown for a subset of rows, as once, few, many or a class of expanded clone.

CDR3nt: TGTGCCGTCGGACGGAACACCGGGGAGCTGTTTTTT
CDR3aa: CAVGRNTGELFF
abundance: once
d_gene: NA
v_gene: TRBV24-1
j_gene: TRBJ2-2

CDR3nt: TGTGCCAGCAGCTTGGGCCAGCGGGAGGCGGAAGATACGCAGTATTTT
CDR3aa: CASSLGQREAEDTQYF
abundance: NA
d_gene: TRBD2
v_gene: TRBV11-3
j_gene: TRBJ2-3

CDR3nt: TGTGCCAGCAGCTTAGCTCGGTCAGGATCCTATAATTCACCCCTCCACTTT
CDR3aa: CASSLARSGSYNSPLHF
abundance: NA
d_gene: NA
v_gene: TRBV11-1
j_gene: TRBJ1-6

CDR3nt: TGTGCCAGCAGCCCCGAGAGCGGGGGGCCCCCCAGGGCCCAGTACTTC
CDR3aa: CASSPESGGPPRAQYF
abundance: few
d_gene: TRBD2
v_gene: TRBV7-2
j_gene: TRBJ2-5

CDR3nt: TGTGCCAGCCTACAGGGAGGGTCAGGAAACACCATATATTTT
CDR3aa: CASLQGGSGNTIYF
abundance: NA
d_gene: NA
v_gene: TRBV6-5
j_gene: TRBJ1-3

CDR3nt: TGTGCCAGCAGCCAAGAAGCACCGGGCTTGGCTGGGGCCAACGTCCTGACTTTC
CDR3aa: CASSQEAPGLAGANVLTF
abundance: NA
d_gene: NA
v_gene: TRBV3-1/TRBV3-2
j_gene: TRBJ2-6

CDR3nt: TGTGCCAGCAGTGAACCCCTCCTAATCGAGCAGTACTTC
CDR3aa: CASSEPLLIEQYF
abundance: NA
d_gene: NA
v_gene: TRBV2
j_gene: TRBJ2-7

CDR3nt: TGTGCCAGCAGCTTAATGGAACTACTCACTAACGAGCAGTACTTC
CDR3aa: CASSLMELLTNEQYF
abundance: NA
d_gene: NA
v_gene: TRBV11-2
j_gene: TRBJ2-7

CDR3nt: TGTGCCAGCAGCCCAAGACAGGGAGGGCGTACTAATGAAAAACTGTTTTTT
CDR3aa: CASSPRQGGRTNEKLFF
abundance: NA
d_gene: TRBD1
v_gene: TRBV7-2
j_gene: TRBJ1-4

CDR3nt: TGTGCCAGCAGTGAACAGCCAGCGACAGGACAGCCCCAGCATTTT
CDR3aa: CASSEQPATGQPQHF
abundance: once
d_gene: NA
v_gene: TRBV2
j_gene: TRBJ1-5

CDR3nt: TGTGCCAGCACCGATCGAGGGGACCTCTCGGGCGGCGAGCAGTACTTC
CDR3aa: CASTDRGDLSGGEQYF
abundance: once
d_gene: NA
v_gene: TRBV5-5
j_gene: TRBJ2-7

CDR3nt: TGCGCCAGCAGCCCTGACAGGGGGGACGGCTACACCTTC
CDR3aa: CASSPDRGDGYTF
abundance: NA
d_gene: TRBD1
v_gene: TRBV5-1
j_gene: TRBJ1-2

CDR3nt: TGTGCCAGCAGTGAAACGGCAGGTTCTAGTGGCTACACCTTC
CDR3aa: CASSETAGSSGYTF
abundance: once
d_gene: NA
v_gene: TRBV6-1
j_gene: TRBJ1-2

CDR3nt: TGTGCCAGCAGCTCGAAGGTCCCGGGGAGCTCCTACAATGAGCAGTTCTTC
CDR3aa: CASSSKVPGSSYNEQFF
abundance: NA
d_gene: NA
v_gene: TRBV5-4
j_gene: TRBJ2-1

CDR3nt: TGCAGCGCCCAAGCGGACGGGGACTACGAGCAGTACTTC
CDR3aa: CSAQADGDYEQYF
abundance: NA
d_gene: NA
v_gene: TRBV29-1
j_gene: TRBJ2-7

CDR3nt: TGCGCCAGCAGCTACCAGGTCTCTAGCACAGATACGCAGTATTTT
CDR3aa: CASSYQVSSTDTQYF
abundance: NA
d_gene: NA
v_gene: TRBV5-1
j_gene: TRBJ2-3

CDR3nt: TGTGCCAGCAGCTTAGCGGGACAGGGTAGCCACGAGCAGTACTTC
CDR3aa: CASSLAGQGSHEQYF
abundance: NA
d_gene: TRBD1
v_gene: TRBV7-9
j_gene: TRBJ2-7

CDR3nt: TGTGCCAGCAGTCCCCAGGGGAGTGGAAATGAAAAACTGTTTTTT
CDR3aa: CASSPQGSGNEKLFF
abundance: NA
d_gene: NA
v_gene: TRBV28
j_gene: TRBJ1-4

CDR3nt: TGTGCCAGCAGTCGACGGGACAGGGGTTGGGGCAATCAGCCCCAGCATTTT
CDR3aa: CASSRRDRGWGNQPQHF
abundance: NA
d_gene: TRBD1
v_gene: TRBV6-6
j_gene: TRBJ1-5

CDR3nt: TGTGCCAGCTCACCACAGGGACAGGGGGCGAGAACTGAAGCTTTCTTT
CDR3aa: CASSPQGQGARTEAFF
abundance: NA
d_gene: TRBD1
v_gene: TRBV18
j_gene: TRBJ1-1

CDR3nt: TGTGCCAGCACCCTGGGGGGGCAAGATACGCAGTATTTT
CDR3aa: CASTLGGQDTQYF
abundance: NA
d_gene: NA
v_gene: TRBV28
j_gene: TRBJ2-3

CDR3nt: TGCGCCAGCAGTGAGACCGCCCAGCAGCCCCAGCATTTT
CDR3aa: CASSETAQQPQHF
abundance: NA
d_gene: NA
v_gene: TRBV10-2
j_gene: TRBJ1-5

CDR3nt: TGTGCCAGCAGTCAAACCCCGGGACTCTTTTCAGATACGCAGTATTTT
CDR3aa: CASSQTPGLFSDTQYF
abundance: NA
d_gene: NA
v_gene: TRBV6-6
j_gene: TRBJ2-3

CDR3nt: TGTGCCAGCAGCATCGGGACAGACTATAATTCACCCCTCCACTTT
CDR3aa: CASSIGTDYNSPLHF
abundance: NA
d_gene: TRBD1
v_gene: TRBV9
j_gene: TRBJ1-6

CDR3nt: TGTGCCAGCAGCTCCTTCAGCGGGGGGGCCTTGAATACGCAGTATTTT
CDR3aa: CASSSFSGGALNTQYF
abundance: NA
d_gene: TRBD2
v_gene: TRBV9
j_gene: TRBJ2-3

CDR3nt: TGTGCCAGTAGTATAACACAGACAGGGTTTACTGAAGCTTTCTTT
CDR3aa: CASSITQTGFTEAFF
abundance: NA
d_gene: TRBD1
v_gene: TRBV19
j_gene: TRBJ1-1

CDR3nt: TGCAGCGCGACAGGGGCTCCGTACCAAGAGACCCAGTACTTC
CDR3aa: CSATGAPYQETQYF
abundance: NA
d_gene: TRBD1
v_gene: TRBV29-1
j_gene: TRBJ2-5

CDR3nt: TGTGCTAGTGGTTCGACAGCCCTTCGTGGCTACACCTTC
CDR3aa: CASGSTALRGYTF
abundance: NA
d_gene: NA
v_gene: TRBV12-5
j_gene: TRBJ1-2

CDR3nt: TGTGCCAGCAGCCTCGGACAGGGTCTACCCAATCAGCCCCAGCATTTT
CDR3aa: CASSLGQGLPNQPQHF
abundance: NA
d_gene: TRBD1
v_gene: TRBV3-1/TRBV3-2
j_gene: TRBJ1-5

CDR3nt: TGTGCTAGTGGTTCGAAACCAGGGTGGGAATCCTCTGGAAACACCATATATTTT
CDR3aa: CASGSKPGWESSGNTIYF
abundance: NA
d_gene: NA
v_gene: TRBV12-5
j_gene: TRBJ1-3

CDR3nt: TGTGCCAGCAGTTTTGGGGAAAGGAGCGAGCAGTACTTC
CDR3aa: CASSFGERSEQYF
abundance: once
d_gene: NA
v_gene: TRBV12-3/TRBV12-4
j_gene: TRBJ2-7

CDR3nt: TGTGCCAGCAGCCAAGGGACTTACGAGCAGTACTTC
CDR3aa: CASSQGTYEQYF
abundance: few
d_gene: NA
v_gene: TRBV14
j_gene: TRBJ2-7

CDR3nt: TGTGCCACGTTCTACAACATATTCTCTGGCTACACCTTC
CDR3aa: CATFYNIFSGYTF
abundance: NA
d_gene: NA
v_gene: TRBV28
j_gene: TRBJ1-2

CDR3nt: TGTGCCAGCAGATCGGACAGGGTGAACACTGAAGCTTTCTTT
CDR3aa: CASRSDRVNTEAFF
abundance: NA
d_gene: TRBD1
v_gene: TRBV2
j_gene: TRBJ1-1

CDR3nt: TGTGCCAGCAGCAAAGAATCTGTGGTCTCTGGGGCCAACGTCCTGACTTTC
CDR3aa: CASSKESVVSGANVLTF
abundance: NA
d_gene: NA
v_gene: TRBV21-1
j_gene: TRBJ2-6